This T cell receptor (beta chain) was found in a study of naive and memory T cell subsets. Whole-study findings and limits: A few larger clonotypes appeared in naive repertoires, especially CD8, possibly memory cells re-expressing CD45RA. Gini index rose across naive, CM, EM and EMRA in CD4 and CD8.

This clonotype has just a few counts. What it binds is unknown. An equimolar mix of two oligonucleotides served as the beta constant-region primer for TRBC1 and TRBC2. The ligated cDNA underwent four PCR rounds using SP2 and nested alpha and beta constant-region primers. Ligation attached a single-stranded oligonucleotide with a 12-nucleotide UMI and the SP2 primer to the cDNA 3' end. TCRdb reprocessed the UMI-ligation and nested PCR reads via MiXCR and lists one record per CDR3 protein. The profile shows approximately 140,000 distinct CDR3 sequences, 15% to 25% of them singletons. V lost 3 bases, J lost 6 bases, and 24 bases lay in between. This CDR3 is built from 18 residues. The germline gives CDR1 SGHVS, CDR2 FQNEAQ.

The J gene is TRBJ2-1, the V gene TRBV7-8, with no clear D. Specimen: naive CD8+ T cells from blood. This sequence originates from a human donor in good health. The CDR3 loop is CASSLPTETLEVSNEQFF. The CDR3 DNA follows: TGTGCCAGCAGCTTGCCCACGGAGACTCTAGAGGTATCCAATGAGCAGTTCTTC.